Below, 30 T cell receptor beta chains from the same sample are listed, as sequenced in a study of blood T cell repertoires in COVID-19. The table came from immunoSEQ multiplex PCR; TCRdb's copy has only in-frame clones and leaves some out. The data hold hundreds of thousands of clones, with approximately 90% observed a single time. Sample: PBMCs or T cells enriched from blood (not recorded which). The receptor source for this set is a woman aged 40 to 50 who had recovered from COVID-19.

The genes are TRBV28 and TRBJ1-1, with D perhaps matching TRBD1 (5 bases). V was pared by 3 bases and J by 0 bases, with 8 bases between. The length of the CDR3 is 14 residues. Germline loops: CDR1 MDHEN, CDR2 SYDVKM. The CDR3 DNA is TGTGCCAGCAGTTTGACAGTGATGAACACTGAAGCTTTCTTT. Translated: CASSLTVMNTEAFF.

V gene TRBV9 combines with J gene TRBJ2-5, with TRBD1 matching 9 bases. CDR3 length equals 16 residues. The J segment lost 1 base and the V segment lost 5 bases, leaving 9 bases of the junction unmatched. In germline, CDR1 is SGDLS, CDR2 YYNGEE. The CDR3 protein is CASSTGTGKGQETQYF. CDR3 DNA sequence: TGTGCCAGCAGTACCGGGACAGGGAAGGGCCAAGAGACCCAGTACTTC.

The chain has TRBV28 and TRBJ1-6, with TRBD1 identical over 7 bases. Germline assignment: CDR1 MDHEN and CDR2 SYDVKM. This CDR3 is built from 15 residues. With 2 bases clipped from V and 6 bases from J, the junction kept 4 bases outside the gene matches. CDR3 region: CASSLEAGGNSPLHF. Written as DNA, the CDR3 is TGTGCCAGCAGTTTAGAAGCAGGGGGTAATTCACCCCTCCACTTT. Based on the CDR3 plus reference TRBV28 and TRBJ1-6, the full variable domain is DVKVTQSSRYLVKRTGEKVFLECVQDMDHENMFWYRQDPGLGLRLIYFSYDVKMKEKGDIPEGYSVSREKKERFSLILESASTNQTSMYLCASSLEAGGNSPLHFGNGTRLTVT.

Only one count was recorded for this clone. J is TRBJ2-7 and V is TRBV6-5, with D perhaps TRBD1 (5 bases). V shed 0 bases and J shed 3 bases, with 12 bases lying between them. CDR3 size: 15 residues. Germline V gene data show CDR1 as MNHEY and CDR2 as SVGAGI. CDR3 in amino acids: CASSYSIQGLYEQYF. The CDR3 region has the DNA TGTGCCAGCAGTTACTCGATCCAGGGCCTCTACGAGCAGTACTTC.

This rearrangement joins TRBV7-2 to TRBJ2-7, with a tentative D call TRBD2 (5 bases). Germline V gene lookup returns CDR1 SGHTA and CDR2 FQGNSA. The CDR3 consists of 13 residues. V was clipped by 6 bases and J by 2 bases, with 11 bases between them. CDR3 nucleotide sequence: TGTGCCAGCAGTGTGAGCGGACCCTACGAGCAGTACTTC. As protein: CASSVSGPYEQYF. Filled out from reference TRBV7-2 and TRBJ2-7, the complete variable domain reads GAGVSQSPSNKVTEKGKDVELRCDPISGHTALYWYRQSLGQGLEFLIYFQGNSAPDKSGLPSDRFSAERTGGSVSTLTIQRTQQEDSAVYLCASSVSGPYEQYFGPGTRLTVT.

The chain recombines TRBV9 with TRBJ2-7; TRBD2 is a possible D gene (5 bases). From germline, CDR1 is SGDLS and CDR2 YYNGEE. V lost 0 bases and J lost 7, with 17 bases in between. The CDR3 has 15 amino acids. The CDR3 sequence is CASSVGGEIRGEQYF. DNA for the CDR3: TGTGCCAGCAGCGTAGGTGGGGAAATACGGGGAGAGCAGTACTTC.

The V gene is TRBV18, the J gene TRBJ1-2; tentatively, D is TRBD1 (5 bases). The CDR3 loop spans 14 amino acids. The ends were cut back, 0 bases at V and 4 bases at J, with 9 bases in the middle. The germline gives CDR1 KGHSH, CDR2 LQKENI. CDR3 loop: CASSPPGGSYGYTF. CDR3 DNA sequence: TGTGCCAGCTCACCACCGGGGGGGAGCTATGGCTACACCTTC.

This chain uses TRBV29-1 with TRBJ1-5; D is undetermined. Germline V gives CDR1 SQVTM, CDR2 ANQGSEA. This CDR3 has 12 residues. Between the trimmed V and J ends, which lost 5 bases and 0 bases, there was a span of 5 bases. The DNA of the CDR3 is TGCAGCGTTCGGGGTAGCAATCAGCCCCAGCATTTT. It codes for CSVRGSNQPQHF.

The gene calls are TRBV6-2 or TRBV6-3 and TRBJ2-1; no clear D gene. Germline values: CDR1 MNHEY, CDR2 SVGEGT. This CDR3 is 13 amino acids long. Deletions cut 3 bases from V and 9 bases from J, with 12 bases between. As DNA, the CDR3 is TGTGCCAGCAGTTATGGGCAGCCATCTGAGCAGTTCTTC. It translates to CASSYGQPSEQFF.

J is TRBJ1-1 and V is TRBV10-3; D is unclear. This CDR3 is built from 14 residues. Trimming left V 1 base short and J 0 bases short, with 6 bases between. From germline, CDR1 is ENHRY and CDR2 SYGVKD. DNA of the CDR3: TGTGCCATCAGTGAGTTGGCGGTGAACACTGAAGCTTTCTTT. Amino acids: CAISELAVNTEAFF.

The chain combines TRBV6-2 or TRBV6-3 with TRBJ1-4; D gene unclear. Germline V lookup: CDR1 MNHEY, CDR2 SVGEGT. This CDR3 is 13 amino acids long. V was cut by 5 bases and J by 13 bases, with 17 bases left in between. The DNA for the CDR3 is TGTGCCAGCAGTATCGCGGGTAACGGAGGACTGTTTTTT. It is translated as CASSIAGNGGLFF.

This chain connects TRBV7-8 to TRBJ2-1; TRBD2 agrees at 11 bases. The V segment lost 1 base and the J segment 9 bases; nucleotides outside the gene matches: 8. CDR1 is SGHVS and CDR2 is FQNEAQ in the germline V gene. The CDR3 loop spans 16 amino acids. The DNA of the CDR3 is TGTGCCAGCAGCTTAGATGGTAGCGGGGGGGCCGGTGAGCAGTTCTTC. Protein product: CASSLDGSGGAGEQFF.

This clone was seen a single time. The CDR3 here is CASSDGLAPSYFF. DNA of the CDR3: TGTGCCAGCAGCGACGGACTAGCGCCTAGTTATTTCTTC. V gene TRBV5-4 combines with J gene TRBJ2-1, with TRBD2 matching over 9 bases. V shed 4 bases, J shed 16 bases, and the junction held 12 bases outside the gene matches. Germline CDR1 SGHNT, CDR2 YYREEE (reference sequence). This CDR3 is built from 13 residues.

The count of this clone is one. The genes are TRBV6-5 and TRBJ2-3, with D possibly being TRBD1 (6 bases). The CDR3 consists of 15 residues. Per germline, CDR1 MNHEY and CDR2 SVGAGI. Trimming pared 3 bases from V and 5 bases from J, leaving 15 bases between. The CDR3 nucleotides are TGTGCCAGCAGTTATGTACAGGGAACCATAGATACGCAGTATTTT. Residues: CASSYVQGTIDTQYF.

J is TRBJ1-1 and V is TRBV7-2; D possibly corresponds to TRBD1 (6 bases). The CDR3 extends over 15 amino acids. The V and J ends lost 7 bases and 0 bases respectively, with 15 bases between them. The V gene's germline CDR1 is SGHTA and CDR2 FQGNSA. This CDR3 reads CASTDGQTMNTEAFF. In DNA, the CDR3 is TGTGCCAGCACTGACGGACAGACCATGAACACTGAAGCTTTCTTT. The full variable domain, completed using reference TRBV7-2 and TRBJ1-1, is GAGVSQSPSNKVTEKGKDVELRCDPISGHTALYWYRQSLGQGLEFLIYFQGNSAPDKSGLPSDRFSAERTGGSVSTLTIQRTQQEDSAVYLCASTDGQTMNTEAFFGQGTRLTVV.

V is TRBV7-3 and J is TRBJ2-3; TRBD2 agrees at 9 bases. Looked up from germline, CDR1 is SGHTA and CDR2 is FQGTGA. The length of the CDR3 is 17 residues. J was trimmed by 2 bases and V by 1 base; bases with no gene match: 7. This chain's CDR3 is CASSLNPAGGFTDTQYF. For the CDR3, the DNA is TGTGCCAGCAGCTTAAATCCAGCGGGGGGTTTCACAGATACGCAGTATTTT.

The chain joins TRBV11-2 to TRBJ2-7, with a tentative D call TRBD2 (6 bases). Germline CDR1 and CDR2: SGHAT and FQNNGV. The length of the CDR3 is 15 residues. V shed 4 bases and J shed 2 bases, with 15 bases lying between them. DNA of the CDR3: TGTGCCAGCAGCTCGCCGGGACTTTACCCCTACGAGCAGTACTTC. Its protein product is CASSSPGLYPYEQYF.

This clone was observed once. The chain has TRBV2 and TRBJ2-5; D is possibly TRBD2 (5 bases). Deletions cut 7 bases from V and 5 bases from J, with 20 bases between. This CDR3 contains 15 residues. Germline CDR1 and CDR2: SNHLY and FYNNEI. CDR3 DNA sequence: TGTGCCAGCAAACCCAGCCGGGCAGGCGGGGAGACCCAGTACTTC. Protein product: CASKPSRAGGETQYF.

The chain combines TRBV7-2 with TRBJ2-3, with D maybe TRBD2 (7 bases). Germline V gene sequence: CDR1 SGHTA, CDR2 FQGNSA. The V end was cut by 1 base, the J end by 5 bases, with 19 bases between. This CDR3 has 17 amino acids. In DNA form, the CDR3 reads TGTGCCAGCAGCTTAGGTTGGGGGGGCATAGAAGGAGATACGCAGTATTTT. This sequence encodes CASSLGWGGIEGDTQYF. Full variable domain (remainder filled in from reference TRBV7-2 and TRBJ2-3): GAGVSQSPSNKVTEKGKDVELRCDPISGHTALYWYRQSLGQGLEFLIYFQGNSAPDKSGLPSDRFSAERTGGSVSTLTIQRTQQEDSAVYLCASSLGWGGIEGDTQYFGPGTRLTVL.

This clone was counted a single time. The chain is built from TRBV14 and TRBJ1-2; possibly TRBD1 for D (5 bases). Germline lookup yields CDR1 SGHDN and CDR2 FVKESK. CDR3 length equals 17 residues. V shed 3 bases and J shed 2 bases, with 19 bases lying between them. The CDR3 bases are TGTGCCAGCAGCCACCGAAAGGGCAGTCAGGGCAACTATGGCTACACCTTC. It yields the protein CASSHRKGSQGNYGYTF.

This chain joins TRBV5-1 and TRBJ2-3, with a tentative D call TRBD2 (6 bases). The CDR3 contains 14 residues. V lost 6 bases to trimming and J lost 2 bases, with 13 bases between them. Germline assignment: CDR1 SGHRS and CDR2 YFSETQ. The CDR3, as DNA: TGCGCCAGCAACCGAGGAGGGTACACAGATACGCAGTATTTT. This encodes CASNRGGYTDTQYF.

The chain links TRBV3-1 (or the pseudogene TRBV3-2) to TRBJ1-4; possible D gene TRBD1, 5 bases. From germline, CDR1 is LGHDT and CDR2 YNNKEL (reference sequence). Trimming took 5 bases from V and 7 from J, leaving 14 bases between them. The CDR3 is made up of 14 amino acids. CDR3 in DNA: TGTGCCAGCAGCAACAATAAAAGGGGTGAAAAACTGTTTTTT. Translated, it gives CASSNNKRGEKLFF.

This chain links TRBV9 with TRBJ2-5; the D is unclear. V was trimmed by 2 bases and J by 5 bases, leaving 10 bases between them. The CDR3 covers 13 residues. Germline V gene data show CDR1 as SGDLS and CDR2 as YYNGEE. CDR3 loop: CASSVSPLETQYF. CDR3 bases: TGTGCCAGCAGCGTGAGTCCTTTGGAGACCCAGTACTTC.

V gene TRBV3-1 (or the pseudogene TRBV3-2) combines with J gene TRBJ2-2; TRBD1 is a possible D gene (6 bases). The germline V and J ends were trimmed by 2 bases and 0 bases, with 13 bases remaining between them. The CDR3 has 17 amino acids. Germline V gene sequence: CDR1 LGHDT, CDR2 YNNKEL (reference sequence). CDR3 sequence: CASSQKPGHANTGELFF. The DNA of the CDR3 is TGTGCCAGCAGCCAAAAACCGGGACATGCGAACACCGGGGAGCTGTTTTTT.

The rearrangement uses TRBV12-5 and TRBJ2-2, with D perhaps TRBD2 (6 bases). CDR1 is LGHNT, CDR2 FRNRAP, per germline. V lost 6 bases and J 5 bases, leaving 16 bases between the germline ends. CDR3 length equals 15 residues. In DNA, the CDR3 is TGTGCTAGTGGCTCGGGGGTATTAGGGACCGGGGAGCTGTTTTTT. Protein product: CASGSGVLGTGELFF. Complete variable domain (other parts from reference TRBV12-5 and TRBJ2-2): DARVTQTPRHKVTEMGQEVTMRCQPILGHNTVFWYRQTMMQGLELLAYFRNRAPLDDSGMPKDRFSAEMPDATLATLKIQPSEPRDSAVYFCASGSGVLGTGELFFGEGSRLTVL.

The chain links TRBV7-2 to TRBJ2-7, with TRBD1 matching 7 bases. The trim removed 5 bases at V and 3 bases at J, leaving 7 bases unmatched. This CDR3 region has 14 residues. Germline-derived CDR1 and CDR2 are SGHTA and FQGNSA. For the CDR3, the DNA is TGTGCCAGCAGCACACAGGGACAGTTCTACGAGCAGTACTTC. This sequence encodes CASSTQGQFYEQYF.

This clone appeared once. The CDR3 reads CASSQGPSGSLDEQYF. The CDR3 bases are TGCGCCAGCAGCCAGGGACCTAGCGGGAGTTTGGACGAGCAGTACTTC. The chain links TRBV4-3 to TRBJ2-7; 10 nucleotides agree with TRBD2. Germline CDR1 and CDR2: LGHNA and YSLEER. The V and J ends lost 3 bases and 5 bases, in that order; junction bases with no gene match: 10. The CDR3 has 16 residues.

This clone was found a few times. J is TRBJ2-5 and V is TRBV6-2 or TRBV6-3; D may be TRBD1 (5 bases). V was shortened by 6 bases and J by 0 bases, with 14 bases between the two germline ends. Germline CDR1 and CDR2: MNHEY and SVGEGT. CDR3 length equals 15 residues. The CDR3 sequence is CASSWEGADQETQYF. The CDR3 bases are TGTGCCAGCAGCTGGGAAGGGGCGGACCAAGAGACCCAGTACTTC.

The chain employs TRBV2 and TRBJ2-2; no clear D. The germline V and J ends were trimmed by 6 bases and 4 bases, with 9 bases remaining between them. The CDR3 length is 13 residues. CDR1 and CDR2 from the germline V gene are SNHLY and FYNNEI. CDR3 residues: CASRAAFTGELFF. The CDR3 nucleotides are TGTGCCAGCAGAGCTGCCTTCACCGGGGAGCTGTTTTTT.

The rearrangement joins TRBV13 to TRBJ1-6; 11 positions agree with TRBD1. Unmatched junction bases numbered 2, after V lost 5 bases and J lost 8 bases. Germline CDR1 is PRHDT and CDR2 is FYEKMQ (reference sequence). CDR3 size: 14 residues. CDR3 nucleotide sequence: TGTGCCAGCAGCGGGGGACAGGGGGATTCACCCCTCCACTTT. This codes for CASSGGQGDSPLHF.